These T cell receptor beta chains were read from a single sample in a study of T cell repertoires in ileal Crohn's disease. This table comes from immunoSEQ multiplex PCR, and its TCRdb copy is limited to in-frame clones, with some not included. The data show over 4,500 clones, 70% to 85% seen once. Sequences were obtained from ileal tissue. The source of these receptors is an adult with Crohn's disease. Both conserved end residues are part of each CDR3. D genes are given only for firm matches. Clone size is stated in some rows and not others, as once, few, many or a class when expanded.

j_call: TRBJ2-7
clone_size: .
v_call: TRBV19
d_call: .
cdr3_aa: CASRGTRTYEQYF
cdr3_nt: TGTGCCAGTAGAGGGACACGAACATACGAGCAGTACTTC

j_call: TRBJ2-1
clone_size: once
v_call: TRBV4-1
d_call: .
cdr3_aa: CASSDIGESRGDEQFF
cdr3_nt: TGCGCCAGCAGCGATATTGGAGAATCCCGAGGCGATGAGCAGTTCTTC

j_call: TRBJ2-7
clone_size: .
v_call: TRBV6-1
d_call: TRBD2
cdr3_aa: CASSAFAGTRSAYEQYF
cdr3_nt: TGTGCCAGCAGTGCCTTTGCCGGGACTAGGTCGGCCTACGAGCAGTACTTC

j_call: TRBJ2-3
clone_size: .
v_call: TRBV28
d_call: TRBD2
cdr3_aa: CASSAGGRVLDTQYF
cdr3_nt: TGTGCCAGCAGTGCTGGCGGGAGAGTTTTAGATACGCAGTATTTT

j_call: TRBJ1-2
clone_size: .
v_call: TRBV7-6
d_call: .
cdr3_aa: CASSLGGSLGGYTF
cdr3_nt: TGTGCCAGCAGCTTAGGTGGATCGTTGGGTGGCTACACCTTC

j_call: TRBJ2-3
clone_size: once
v_call: TRBV2
d_call: .
cdr3_aa: CASKDLIDSDTQYF
cdr3_nt: TGTGCCAGCAAAGACCTCATCGACTCAGATACGCAGTATTTT

j_call: TRBJ1-4
clone_size: .
v_call: TRBV29-1
d_call: TRBD1
cdr3_aa: CSVEDRGQGGNKLFF
cdr3_nt: TGCAGCGTTGAAGATCGGGGACAGGGGGGCAATAAACTGTTTTTT

j_call: TRBJ2-2
clone_size: .
v_call: TRBV6-4
d_call: .
cdr3_aa: CASSESTGELFF
cdr3_nt: TGTGCCAGCAGTGAAAGCACCGGGGAGCTGTTTTTT

j_call: TRBJ1-4
clone_size: .
v_call: TRBV5-1
d_call: .
cdr3_aa: CASSFGATNEKLFF
cdr3_nt: TGCGCCAGCAGCTTTGGGGCAACTAATGAAAAACTGTTTTTT

j_call: TRBJ2-5
clone_size: .
v_call: TRBV2
d_call: TRBD1
cdr3_aa: CARSIRDRGTETQYF
cdr3_nt: TGTGCCCGTTCTATCCGGGACAGGGGGACGGAGACCCAGTACTTC

j_call: TRBJ2-1
clone_size: .
v_call: TRBV7-6
d_call: .
cdr3_aa: CASSLEGSGNNEQFF
cdr3_nt: TGTGCCAGCAGCTTAGAGGGTAGCGGAAACAATGAGCAGTTCTTC

j_call: TRBJ2-1
clone_size: .
v_call: TRBV11-3
d_call: TRBD2
cdr3_aa: CASSLMGGPENEQFF
cdr3_nt: TGTGCCAGCAGCTTAATGGGAGGGCCTGAGAATGAGCAGTTCTTC

j_call: TRBJ1-2
clone_size: .
v_call: TRBV29-1
d_call: .
cdr3_aa: CSVEERRGIYGYTF
cdr3_nt: TGCAGCGTTGAAGAAAGGCGGGGTATTTATGGCTACACCTTC

j_call: TRBJ2-7
clone_size: .
v_call: TRBV7-7
d_call: .
cdr3_aa: CAVGGASFYEQYF
cdr3_nt: TGTGCCGTTGGGGGGGCTTCCTTCTACGAGCAGTACTTC

j_call: TRBJ1-4
clone_size: .
v_call: TRBV28
d_call: .
cdr3_aa: CASSFSGRSEKLFF
cdr3_nt: TGTGCCAGCAGTTTCTCAGGGAGAAGCGAAAAACTGTTTTTT

j_call: TRBJ1-1
clone_size: .
v_call: TRBV7-3
d_call: .
cdr3_aa: CASSLKGAGMNTEAFF
cdr3_nt: TGTGCCAGCAGCTTAAAGGGAGCCGGAATGAACACTGAAGCTTTCTTT

j_call: TRBJ1-1
clone_size: .
v_call: TRBV7-9
d_call: .
cdr3_aa: CASSLEGRGMSFF
cdr3_nt: TGTGCCAGCAGCTTAGAGGGCAGGGGAATGTCGTTCTTT

j_call: TRBJ1-1
clone_size: .
v_call: TRBV23-1
d_call: .
cdr3_aa: CASSQTTDRNTEAFF
cdr3_nt: TGCGCCAGCAGTCAAACCACGGACAGGAACACTGAAGCTTTCTTT

j_call: TRBJ2-3
clone_size: few
v_call: TRBV19
d_call: .
cdr3_aa: CASSIDTRSTDTQYF
cdr3_nt: TGTGCCAGTAGTATAGACACTAGGAGCACAGATACGCAGTATTTT

j_call: TRBJ2-5
clone_size: .
v_call: TRBV5-1
d_call: .
cdr3_aa: CASSLVGLVETQYF
cdr3_nt: TGCGCCAGCAGCTTGGTAGGGTTGGTTGAGACCCAGTACTTC

j_call: TRBJ2-2
clone_size: .
v_call: TRBV6-1
d_call: .
cdr3_aa: CASSDLGGSTGELFF
cdr3_nt: TGTGCCAGCAGTGATTTGGGCGGAAGCACCGGGGAGCTGTTTTTT

j_call: TRBJ2-3
clone_size: .
v_call: TRBV6-4
d_call: .
cdr3_aa: CASSASSETDTQYF
cdr3_nt: TGTGCCAGCAGTGCGTCTAGCGAAACAGATACGCAGTATTTT

j_call: TRBJ2-1
clone_size: .
v_call: TRBV9
d_call: TRBD2
cdr3_aa: CASSPQGLNNEQFF
cdr3_nt: TGTGCTAGCAGCCCTCAGGGACTAAACAATGAGCAGTTCTTC

j_call: TRBJ2-7
clone_size: .
v_call: TRBV7-6
d_call: .
cdr3_aa: CASSPRSQGYEQYF
cdr3_nt: TGTGCCAGCAGCCCCCGATCCCAGGGCTACGAGCAGTACTTC

j_call: TRBJ2-6
clone_size: .
v_call: TRBV7-3
d_call: .
cdr3_aa: CASSLAVFGANVLTF
cdr3_nt: TGTGCCAGCAGCTTGGCCGTTTTTGGGGCCAACGTCCTGACTTTC

j_call: TRBJ1-5
clone_size: few
v_call: TRBV5-6
d_call: .
cdr3_aa: CASSFSGFNQPQHF
cdr3_nt: TGTGCCAGCAGCTTTTCAGGGTTCAATCAGCCCCAGCATTTT